One and the same sample provided the 20 T cell receptor beta chains below, sequenced in a study of tumor-infiltrating lymphocytes in primary liver carcinoma. From around 18-30 mg of unsorted bulk tissue, DNA and RNA were co-extracted together. With approximately 470 ng total RNA as template and a constant-region primer, TCR beta cDNA was made. Each TCR beta library was derived from three nested multiplex PCR rounds that employed slightly modified ARM-PCR. A C-beta reverse primer and TRBV1-TRBV30 forward primers served in each of the first two PCR rounds, at 10 cycles apiece. One entry per CDR3 protein results from TCRdb running MiXCR on the multiplex PCR reads. Of some 180,000 distinct CDR3 sequences in the sample, around four fifths were seen once. The sample consisted of tumor tissue from primary liver carcinoma. The receptors here all came from a man in his forties with primary liver carcinoma and hepatitis B virus infection.

About this clonotype: The conserved phenylalanine or tryptophan is not found at the CDR3 terminus, so this likely reflects a read error. V gene TRBV10-2 combines with J gene TRBJ2-2; no firm D call. The CDR3 runs to 13 residues. Per the germline V gene, CDR1 is WSHSY and CDR2 is SAAADI. CDR3 residues: CASRTLGTGELFV. The CDR3 DNA sequence: TGTGCCAGCAGGACCTTAGGGACCGGGGAGCTGTTTGTT.

The chain links TRBV6-1 to TRBJ2-3; 11 bases line up with TRBD2. The CDR3 covers 14 residues. CDR1 and CDR2 from the germline V gene are MNHNS and SASEGT. The V gene end was trimmed by 10 bases and the J gene end by 7 bases; junction bases not matched to a gene: 10. The CDR3 bases are TGTGCCAACGAACTAGCGGGAGAAACATATACGCAGTATTTT. It codes for CANELAGETYTQYF.

The rearrangement joins TRBV12-3 or TRBV12-4 to TRBJ2-7; D may be TRBD2 (9 bases). The CDR3 runs 15 residues. Trimming took off 6 bases at V and 6 bases at J, with 21 bases between the two ends. The CDR3 protein is CASRQGEVSGSEQYF. The CDR3 DNA sequence: TGTGCCAGCAGACAGGGGGAGGTTAGCGGGAGCGAGCAGTACTTC.

Of note for this clonotype: A much larger clone differs by one base, so this may be a read error. The chain couples TRBV30 to TRBJ1-5; D is unresolved. The CDR3 is 13 residues long. V lost 6 bases and J 3 bases, leaving 12 bases between the germline ends. Germline values: CDR1 GTSNPN, CDR2 SVGIG (reference sequence). The CDR3, as DNA: TGTGCCTGTGCGTCCGGAGCCAATCAGCCCCAGCATTTT. Residues: CACASGANQPQHF.

To note about this clonotype: This could be a read error, since a much larger clone is one nucleotide away. This rearrangement joins TRBV29-1 to TRBJ1-1; D gene ambiguous. The length of the CDR3 is 11 residues. Per germline, CDR1 SQVTM and CDR2 ANQGSEA. The V end lost 5 bases, the J end lost 4 bases, and 8 bases lay between the germline ends. The CDR3 protein is CSVRLGTEAFF. DNA of the CDR3: TGCAGCGTTCGATTGGGCACTGAAGCTTTCTTT. Full variable domain (missing parts from reference TRBV29-1 and TRBJ1-1): SAVISQKPSRDICQRGTSLTIQCQVDSQVTMMFWYRQQPGQSLTLIATANQGSEATYESGFVIDKFPISRPNLTFSTLTVSNMSPEDSSIYLCSVRLGTEAFFGQGTRLTVV.

Concerning this clonotype itself: The CDR3 ends on some other residue instead of the conserved phenylalanine or tryptophan, so this is likely a read error. The rearrangement links TRBV29-1 to TRBJ2-1; 12 bases are shared with TRBD2. The CDR3 consists of 13 residues. The germline V gene encodes CDR1 SQVTM and CDR2 ANQGSEA. CDR3 loop: CSGGTSGFNEQFL. CDR3 DNA: TGTAGTGGGGGGACTAGCGGGTTCAATGAGCAGTTCTTA.

On this clonotype itself: Germline is not matched at one junction end, which may reflect a read error. The chain has TRBV6-5 and TRBJ1-2; 7 bases agree with TRBD1. Germline V gene data show CDR1 as MNHEY and CDR2 as SVGAGI. The CDR3 runs to 14 residues. CDR3 DNA: TGTGCCTGCAGTTACTCGCGGGACAGCTATGGCTACACCTTC. Translation gives CACSYSRDSYGYTF.

On this clonotype: Because it lacks the conserved phenylalanine or tryptophan at the end, this CDR3 is likely a read error. V and J are TRBV29-1 and TRBJ1-4, with D perhaps TRBD1 (6 bases). CDR1 and CDR2 (germline): SQVTM, ANQGSEA. Trimming removed 7 bases from V and 14 bases from J, with 20 bases in between. The CDR3 covers 12 residues. The CDR3 here is CSALDRGLYLFL. The CDR3 DNA sequence: TGCAGCGCCCTGGACAGAGGGCTTTATCTGTTTCTT.

A note on this clonotype: At one end the junction does not follow the germline gene, possibly because of a read error. The chain is built from TRBV4-1 and TRBJ2-1; the D call may be TRBD1 or TRBD2 (6 bases each). The germline V gene encodes CDR1 MGHRA and CDR2 YSYEKL. The CDR3 totals 17 residues. CDR3 sequence: CASSPVRGASSYNEQCF. DNA of the CDR3: TGCGCCAGCAGTCCCGTAAGGGGGGCGAGCTCCTACAATGAGCAGTGCTTC.

Notes on this clonotype: The junction and the germline gene differ at one end; a read error may be behind it. The genes are TRBV6-2 or TRBV6-3 and TRBJ2-1; no definite D call. Germline CDR1 and CDR2: MNHEY and SVGEGT. The CDR3 covers 13 residues. In DNA, the CDR3 is TGTGCCAGAAGTTACGAGTTGGGCAATGAGCAGTTTTTC. As protein: CARSYELGNEQFF.

The sample holds one count of this clonotype. At one boundary the junction diverges from the germline segment, which might be a read error. The chain couples TRBV6-1 to TRBJ1-1; TRBD1 might be the D (6 bases). The CDR3 loop spans 13 amino acids. Germline assignment: CDR1 MNHNS and CDR2 SASEGT. The CDR3 DNA is TGTGCCAGCCAGGCCTACAGGGACACTGTAGCTTTCTTC. Translated: CASQAYRDTVAFF.

Remarks on this clonotype: This CDR3 fails to terminate in the conserved phenylalanine or tryptophan, so it likely reflects a read error. In DNA form, the CDR3 reads TGTGCCAGCACCCGGTCACTGGTTTCACCCCTCCACGTT. It specifies CASTRSLVSPLHV. V usage is TRBV11-1 and J usage is TRBJ1-6; the D is unclear. V lost 7 bases and J 9 bases, leaving 13 bases between the germline ends. Per the germline V gene, CDR1 is SGHAT and CDR2 is FQDESV (reference sequence). This CDR3 has 13 residues.

V usage is TRBV29-1 and J usage is TRBJ2-2; D is unclear. Germline CDR1 SQVTM, CDR2 ANQGSEA. This CDR3 has 11 residues. CDR3 region: CSAMGNGELFF. DNA of the CDR3: TGCAGTGCCATGGGGAACGGGGAGCTGTTTTTT.

The V gene is TRBV11-1, the J gene TRBJ2-7, with a weak D call TRBD2 (5 bases). The V end lost 11 bases, the J end lost 0 bases, and 26 bases lay between the germline ends. CDR1 is SGHAT, CDR2 FQDESV, per germline (reference sequence). This CDR3 spans 17 amino acids. The chain's CDR3 is CAYSLEPAGESSYEQYF. CDR3 coding DNA: TGTGCCTACAGCTTAGAGCCGGCGGGTGAAAGCTCCTACGAGCAGTACTTC.

With regard to this clonotype: A junction end diverges from the germline sequence, so it may reflect a read error. The chain recombines TRBV29-1 with TRBJ2-5, with D unresolved. Germline CDR1 SQVTM, CDR2 ANQGSEA. The CDR3 length is 12 residues. CDR3 nucleotides: TGCAGCGTTCTGGAGAAGCAAGAGAGCCAGTACTTT. It translates to CSVLEKQESQYF.

This clonotype turned up a few times. One end of the junction does not line up with germline, which may come from a read error. The chain recombines TRBV5-4 with TRBJ2-2, with TRBD2 matching over 12 bases. The germline V gene encodes CDR1 SGHNT and CDR2 YYREEE (reference sequence). The CDR3 spans 19 residues. CDR3 nucleotides: TGTGCCAGCAGAGATCCGGGACTAGCGGGTTTCGCGAATACCGGGGAACTGTTTTTT. It encodes CASRDPGLAGFANTGELFF.

V and J are TRBV11-1 and TRBJ2-3; D may be TRBD1 or TRBD2 (5 bases each). Trimming cost V 7 bases and J 2 bases, with 28 bases left between them. Germline assignment: CDR1 SGHAT and CDR2 FQDESV (reference sequence). The CDR3 is 19 amino acids. CDR3 in DNA: TGTGCCAGCACATCTGGGGGAAGCTCTGTTGGAGCCCACACAGATACGCAGTATTTT. Amino acids: CASTSGGSSVGAHTDTQYF.

Concerning this clonotype: An end of the junction does not agree with germline; a read error may underlie this. This rearrangement joins TRBV11-2 to TRBJ1-5; D perhaps matches TRBD1 (6 bases). Germline loops: CDR1 SGHAT, CDR2 FQNNGV. This CDR3 is built from 17 residues. In nucleotides, the CDR3 is TGTGCTAGTAGCTTAGTAGTGGTAACAGGGAGCAATCAGCCCCAGCGTTTT. Its protein product is CASSLVVVTGSNQPQRF. Supplemented by reference TRBV11-2 and TRBJ1-5, the full variable domain reads EAGVAQSPRYKIIEKRQSVAFWCNPISGHATLYWYQQILGQGPKLLIQFQNNGVVDDSQLPKDRFSAERLKGVDSTLKIQPAKLEDSAVYLCASSLVVVTGSNQPQRFGDGTRLSIL.

This chain links TRBV6-5 with TRBJ1-5; no reliable D call. The germline gives CDR1 MNHEY, CDR2 SVGAGI. The ends were cut back, 4 bases at V and 5 bases at J, with 12 bases in the middle. The length of the CDR3 is 14 residues. The CDR3 coding sequence is TGTGCCAGCAGTTTCTCCAGTGATGATCAGCCCCAGCATTTT. Its translation is CASSFSSDDQPQHF.

This chain links TRBV5-4 with TRBJ2-1; 7 bases are shared with TRBD2. Germline V gene data show CDR1 as SGHNT and CDR2 as YYREEE (reference sequence). This CDR3 has 14 amino acids. The J segment lost 10 bases and the V segment lost 0 bases, leaving 7 bases of the junction unmatched. The CDR3 bases are TGTGCCAGCAGCTTGGGAGGACTAGGAGGAGAGCAGTTCTTC. Translating gives CASSLGGLGGEQFF.